The present TCR beta chain was sequenced within a study of T cells in Graves' hyperthyroidism and ophthalmopathy. The germline V gene encodes CDR1 SGHTA and CDR2 FQGNSA. V shed 5 bases and J shed 2 bases, with 13 bases lying between them. The CDR3 runs to 14 residues. What was amplified from RNA transcripts were TCR beta CDR3 regions. The HTBI set primed first-round TCR CDR3 RT-PCR. From the multiplex PCR reads, TCRdb called clonotypes with MiXCR, one entry per CDR3 protein. The sample lists fewer than 450,000 distinct CDR3 sequences, over 13% seen once, with around 27% in the top ten. This clonotype has a handful of counts.

This TCR came from a man in his forties or fifties with Graves' ophthalmopathy. This chain joins TRBV7-2 and TRBJ2-7, with D possibly matching TRBD2 (6 bases). The sequenced material came from blood. The CDR3 nucleotides are TGTGCCAGCAGCGCGGGACTGCCCGCCTACGAGCAGTACTTC. It codes for CASSAGLPAYEQYF.